A single sample is the source of the 16 T cell receptor beta chains below, sequenced in a study of blood T cell repertoires in COVID-19. Data came from immunoSEQ multiplex PCR; TCRdb stores just in-frame clones and leaves some out. Of about 130,000 clones listed, about four fifths are singletons. What was sequenced was peripheral blood. The receptors come from a middle-aged man with active or convalescent COVID-19.

This chain uses TRBV7-2 with TRBJ2-2, with D possibly being TRBD2 (5 bases). The V end was cut by 2 bases, the J end by 0 bases, with 16 bases between. From germline, CDR1 is SGHTA and CDR2 FQGNSA. This CDR3 has 18 residues. CDR3: CASSLRVLTGSNTGELFF. CDR3 DNA: TGTGCCAGCAGCTTACGGGTTTTGACGGGGTCGAACACCGGGGAGCTGTTTTTT.

The chain combines TRBV6-5 with TRBJ1-3, with unresolved D. The CDR3 covers 12 residues. Deletions cut 5 bases from V and 3 bases from J, with 5 bases between. Germline V gene data show CDR1 as MNHEY and CDR2 as SVGAGI. The CDR3 nucleotides are TGTGCCAGCAGTATCGGTGGAAACACCATATATTTT. Protein product: CASSIGGNTIYF.

This chain uses TRBV11-3 with TRBJ2-2; 10 nucleotides match TRBD1. CDR3 length: 16 amino acids. V lost 3 bases, J lost 7 bases, and 8 bases stayed unmatched. Looked up from germline, CDR1 is SGHNT and CDR2 is YENEEA. The chain's CDR3 is CASSLTATGGYGELFF. The CDR3 coding sequence is TGTGCCAGCAGCTTGACCGCGACAGGGGGCTACGGGGAGCTGTTTTTT.

This rearrangement joins TRBV5-6 to TRBJ2-5; D might be TRBD2 (7 bases). This CDR3 comprises 15 residues. Germline V gives CDR1 SGHDT, CDR2 YYEEEE. V was shortened by 1 base and J by 5 bases, with 15 bases between the two germline ends. CDR3 protein: CASSLKGGGSETQYF. DNA of the CDR3: TGTGCCAGCAGCTTGAAGGGAGGGGGAAGTGAGACCCAGTACTTC.

This clone was seen more than once but under ten times. V gene TRBV11-2 combines with J gene TRBJ1-1, with D possibly being TRBD1 (6 bases). This CDR3 contains 15 residues. Germline CDR1 reads SGHAT; CDR2 reads FQNNGV. The germline V and J ends were trimmed by 3 bases and 4 bases, with 15 bases remaining between them. CDR3 in amino acids: CASSFRQGRGTEAFF. As DNA, the CDR3 is TGTGCCAGCAGCTTTAGGCAGGGGCGCGGCACTGAAGCTTTCTTT.

V and J are TRBV5-1 and TRBJ2-5, with D tentatively TRBD2 (6 bases). V was shortened by 4 bases and J by 2 bases, with 12 bases between the two germline ends. Germline assignment: CDR1 SGHRS and CDR2 YFSETQ. The CDR3 length is 14 residues. The CDR3 DNA reads as TGCGCCAGCAGCGGCGGGACTCTTCAAGAGACCCAGTACTTC. As protein: CASSGGTLQETQYF.

The chain recombines TRBV3-1 (or the pseudogene TRBV3-2) with TRBJ1-2; perhaps TRBD1 as D (6 bases). V dropped 2 bases and J dropped 4 bases, with 17 bases sitting between them. The CDR3 runs 16 residues. Germline loops: CDR1 LGHDT, CDR2 YNNKEL (reference sequence). CDR3 residues: CASSQSGRGYGYGYTF. CDR3 sequence (DNA): TGTGCCAGCAGCCAATCAGGCAGGGGTTATGGCTATGGCTACACCTTC.

This clone has only a few counts. The chain joins TRBV7-2 to TRBJ2-5; 11 bases map to TRBD1. Unmatched junction bases numbered 7, after V lost 6 bases and J lost 4 bases. Germline CDR1 SGHTA, CDR2 FQGNSA. This CDR3 has 15 residues. The CDR3 sequence: CASREPGQGVETQYF. For the CDR3, the DNA is TGTGCCAGCAGGGAGCCGGGACAGGGGGTAGAGACCCAGTACTTC.

This chain joins TRBV27 and TRBJ2-2; tentatively, D is TRBD1 (6 bases). Per germline, CDR1 MNHEY and CDR2 SMNVEV (reference sequence). This CDR3 is built from 13 residues. Between the trimmed V and J ends, which lost 6 bases and 6 bases, there was a span of 11 bases. For the CDR3, the DNA is TGTGCCAGCAGCTACAGGGAACCCGGGGAGCTGTTTTTT. Translation gives CASSYREPGELFF.

The J gene is TRBJ1-1, the V gene TRBV12-5; 7 nucleotides agree with TRBD1. Germline CDR1 LGHNT, CDR2 FRNRAP. This CDR3 comprises 13 residues. Trimming at V came to 7 bases and at J to 10 bases, leaving 12 bases not matched to a gene. The CDR3: CASARAEGARAFF. As DNA, the CDR3 is TGTGCTAGTGCCCGCGCGGAGGGGGCAAGAGCTTTCTTT.

V usage is TRBV18 and J usage is TRBJ1-1, with a weak D call TRBD1 (5 bases). The V gene's germline CDR1 is KGHSH and CDR2 LQKENI. The CDR3 has 15 amino acids. With 1 base removed from V and 4 bases from J, the gap between germline ends came to 13 bases. The DNA for the CDR3 is TGTGCCAGCTCACCACGGGTGCAGGGTGGCACTGAAGCTTTCTTT. Translating gives CASSPRVQGGTEAFF.

V is TRBV30 and J is TRBJ2-3; a possible D gene is TRBD2 (6 bases). This CDR3 comprises 13 residues. V was pared by 2 bases and J by 6 bases, with 12 bases between. Germline V lookup: CDR1 GTSNPN, CDR2 SVGIG (reference sequence). CDR3 region: CAWSPRGRDTQYF. In DNA, the CDR3 is TGTGCCTGGAGTCCCCGGGGGAGGGATACGCAGTATTTT.

The chain uses TRBV6-4 and TRBJ1-6; 7 bases match TRBD1. V trimming: 5 bases; J trimming: 4 bases; junction bases outside the gene matches: 5. Germline V gene data show CDR1 as MRHNA and CDR2 as SNTAGT. The CDR3 has 15 residues. The chain's CDR3 is CASSRDSDYNSPLHF. The CDR3 DNA reads TGTGCCAGCAGTAGGGACAGCGATTATAATTCACCCCTCCACTTT.

The chain joins TRBV10-3 to TRBJ1-2; 7 positions match TRBD1. Trimming cost V 6 bases and J 4 bases; bases outside gene matches: 5. Per germline, CDR1 ENHRY and CDR2 SYGVKD. The CDR3 has 13 amino acids. The DNA for the CDR3 is TGTGCCATCAGCACGGGACAGAGCTATGGCTACACCTTC. It codes for CAISTGQSYGYTF.

This chain links TRBV6-6 with TRBJ2-5; possibly TRBD2 for D (6 bases). V lost 4 bases, J lost 4 bases, and 19 bases lay in between. This CDR3 region has 16 residues. The germline V gene has CDR1 MNHNY and CDR2 SVGAGI (reference sequence). CDR3: CASSSKPGLRSETQYF. CDR3 DNA: TGTGCCAGCAGTTCCAAACCGGGACTGCGTTCAGAGACCCAGTACTTC.

J is TRBJ2-3 and V is TRBV7-9; the D is unclear. V was trimmed by 5 bases and J by 2 bases, leaving 5 bases between them. This CDR3 is 12 amino acids long. Germline-derived CDR1 and CDR2 are SEHNR and FQNEAQ (reference sequence). The CDR3 region has the DNA TGTGCCAGCAGCCCCAACACAGATACGCAGTATTTT. This codes for CASSPNTDTQYF.